This T cell receptor (beta chain) was profiled in a study of technical replicates of blood from several donors. TCRdb keeps only in-frame clones here, not all; method: immunoSEQ multiplex PCR. The table shows tens of thousands of clones, with 90% to 95% occurring only once. CDR3 length: 14 residues. V trimming: 6 bases; J trimming: 2 bases; junction bases outside the gene matches: 4. Germline V gene data show CDR1 as MDHEN and CDR2 as SYDVKM. The V and J genes are TRBV28 and TRBJ2-5; 9 bases map to TRBD2. The sequencing sample was made of T cells isolated from PBMCs. The receptor was derived from a human donor in good health. Here the CDR3 DNA reads TGTGCCAGCAGGCGGGGGGGCCCGCAAGAGACCCAGTACTTC. This gives the protein CASRRGGPQETQYF.